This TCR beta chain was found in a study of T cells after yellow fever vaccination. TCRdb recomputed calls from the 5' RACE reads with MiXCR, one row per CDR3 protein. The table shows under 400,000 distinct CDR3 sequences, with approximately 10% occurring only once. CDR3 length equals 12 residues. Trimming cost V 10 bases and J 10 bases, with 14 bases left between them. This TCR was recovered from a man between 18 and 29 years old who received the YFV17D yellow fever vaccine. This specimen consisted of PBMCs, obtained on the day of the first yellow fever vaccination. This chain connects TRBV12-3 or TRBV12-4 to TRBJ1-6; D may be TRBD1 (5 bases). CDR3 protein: CATSPGLSPLHF. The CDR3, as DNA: TGTGCCACCTCCCCAGGGCTCTCACCCCTCCACTTT.